A selection of T cell receptor beta chains follows, all from one sample in a study of blood T cell repertoires in COVID-19. Assay used: immunoSEQ multiplex PCR; TCRdb lists only in-frame clones, some missing. The sample has around 150,000 clones; 80% to 95% are singletons. What was sequenced was peripheral blood. Source of these receptors: a woman aged 55-69 years with COVID-19, enrolled during active disease. CDR3s include the opening cysteine and the closing phenylalanine or tryptophan. The order of the fields is D gene, V gene, clone size, J gene, CDR3 DNA, CDR3 protein. A D gene is named only where the DNA matches it firmly. Expanded clones get a size class; other rows say once, few or many, or leave the size out.

TRBD1,TRBV19,NA,TRBJ1-1,TGTGCCAGTAGTAGAGCAGGGACAGGGGGCCTCGTGAACACTGAAGCTTTCTTT,CASSRAGTGGLVNTEAFF
TRBD2,TRBV2,NA,TRBJ2-4,TGTGCCGGAGGACCACGGGAGGGGATTCAGTACTTC,CAGGPREGIQYF
NA,TRBV12-3/TRBV12-4,once,TRBJ1-3,TGTGCCAGCTTACAGCACTCTGGAAACACCATATATTTT,CASLQHSGNTIYF
TRBD1,TRBV7-3,NA,TRBJ1-1,TGTGCCAGCAGCGAAGACAGGGGTGTCACTGAAGCTTTCTTT,CASSEDRGVTEAFF
TRBD1,TRBV5-1,NA,TRBJ1-1,TGCGCCAGCAGGCCGGACAGGGCCCTGGATGGGGGCCGTGAAGCTTTCTTT,CASRPDRALDGGREAFF
TRBD2,TRBV7-3,NA,TRBJ2-3,TGTGCCAGCAGTCTAGTAGCGGGGGGCACAGATACGCAGTATTTT,CASSLVAGGTDTQYF
TRBD1,TRBV6-5,NA,TRBJ2-7,TGTGCCAGCAGTAACGACAGGGACTCCTACGAGCAGTACTTC,CASSNDRDSYEQYF
NA,TRBV29-1,NA,TRBJ1-5,TGCAGCGTTGAAGAAAGTGAGGGTCAGCCCCAGCATTTT,CSVEESEGQPQHF
NA,TRBV4-3,NA,TRBJ2-1,TGCGCCAGCAGCCGGATCATGGGGCGGGGAAAGGGATTTTACAATGAGCAGTTCTTC,CASSRIMGRGKGFYNEQFF
TRBD1,TRBV30,once,TRBJ1-2,TGTGCCTGGAGTAAGGGACAGGGGAAAGGGCCCAACTATGGCTACACCTTC,CAWSKGQGKGPNYGYTF
NA,TRBV3-1/TRBV3-2,few,TRBJ1-1,TGTGCCAGCAGCCAAGTCGCAGTGAAAGCTGAAGCTTTCTTT,CASSQVAVKAEAFF
TRBD1,TRBV19,NA,TRBJ2-6,TGTGCCAGTAGTATGGGACAGGGCGAGTCTGGGGCCAACGTCCTGACTTTC,CASSMGQGESGANVLTF
NA,TRBV12-3/TRBV12-4,NA,TRBJ1-2,TGTGCCAGCAGCCCGACTGACAGCTATGGCTACACCTTC,CASSPTDSYGYTF
NA,TRBV18,NA,TRBJ1-1,TGTGCCAGCTCACCCTTATCGGACAGCAACACTGAAGCTTTCTTT,CASSPLSDSNTEAFF